This TCR beta chain was sequenced during a study of identical twins. Study-level results: A partial confounding effect on zero-insertion analyses could come from invariant MAIT and iNKT cells. With monozygotic twins, out-of-frame TCR alpha sharing exceeded what models estimated.

Trimming pared 7 bases from V and 4 bases from J, leaving 10 bases between. Germline values: CDR1 MNHEY, CDR2 SVGEGT. The CDR3 loop spans 12 amino acids. TCRdb re-called the 5' RACE reads with MiXCR, one entry per CDR3 protein. The sample records 550,000 to 700,000 distinct CDR3 sequences, approximately 10% being singletons. This clonotype came up many times. Antigen specificity is unknown. These sequences were also reported in another study, on yellow fever vaccine responses in identical twins.

This rearrangement joins TRBV6-2 or TRBV6-3 to TRBJ1-1; possibly TRBD1 for D (6 bases). Sequenced material: PBMCs. The clonotype was recovered from a woman between 18 and 30 years old in good health. CDR3 nucleotides: TGTGCCAGCACTCGAGGGGGCACTGAAGCTTTCTTT. This translates into CASTRGGTEAFF.